This TCR beta chain was found in a study of T cells in tuberculosis. Notes on this clone: Its antigen is unidentified.

Specified time point: new active TB diagnosis, blood taken before or within 7 days of starting treatment. CDR1 SGDLS and CDR2 YYNGEE come from the germline V gene. This CDR3 comprises 14 residues. The V end lost 4 bases, the J end lost 4 bases, and 14 bases lay between the germline ends. Measured with immunoSEQ multiplex PCR; TCRdb has only the in-frame clones, and not every one. The sample records about 35,000 clones, roughly nine tenths being singletons. Study results and limitations: GEM motif frequencies gave 55% to 75% accuracy; the GMM repertoire gave almost 90%. Active tuberculosis alpha repertoires lay closer to GMM-specific TCRs than controls'.

The sequence came from an adult with tuberculosis. The material sequenced was PBMCs, taken at tuberculosis diagnosis. The chain joins TRBV9 to TRBJ1-2, with D possibly matching TRBD1 (6 bases). The DNA for the CDR3 is TGTGCCAGCAGCCCGATAGGGGGTTCCTATGGCTACACCTTC. Translating gives CASSPIGGSYGYTF.